Below, 12 T cell receptor beta chains from the same sample are listed, as sequenced in a study of T cells in Graves' hyperthyroidism and ophthalmopathy. Template material for amplifying TCR beta CDR3 regions consisted of RNA transcripts. Initially, a first-round RT-PCR of the TCR CDR3 employed the HTBI primer set. TCRdb reprocessed the multiplex PCR reads with MiXCR, giving one entry per CDR3 protein. The top ten clones hold almost 6% of a sample with almost 600,000 distinct CDR3 sequences, about 14% of them seen once. The material sequenced was blood. These receptors were taken from a woman in her twenties or thirties with Graves' hyperthyroidism that later progressed to Graves' ophthalmopathy.

This clonotype showed up many times. The chain carries TRBV7-8 and TRBJ2-7, with a weak D call TRBD2 (5 bases). CDR1 and CDR2 from the germline V gene are SGHVS and FQNEAQ. V shed 0 bases and J shed 2 bases, with 11 bases lying between them. The CDR3 extends over 15 amino acids. The CDR3 coding sequence is TGTGCCAGCAGCTTAGCTCCGGGGAGCCCCTACGAGCAGTACTTC. It yields the protein CASSLAPGSPYEQYF.

This clonotype has only a few counts. The chain combines TRBV6-1 with TRBJ2-1, with 8 positions matching TRBD1. With 3 bases clipped from V and 7 bases from J, the junction kept 5 bases outside the gene matches. Germline CDR1 and CDR2: MNHNS and SASEGT. This CDR3 is 14 amino acids long. This chain's CDR3 is CASSDRHRGNEQFF. The CDR3, as DNA: TGTGCCAGCAGTGACCGTCACAGGGGGAATGAGCAGTTCTTC.

This rearrangement joins TRBV5-1 to TRBJ2-6, with D perhaps matching TRBD2 (6 bases). Germline values: CDR1 SGHRS, CDR2 YFSETQ. The CDR3 loop spans 16 amino acids. The ends were cut back, 4 bases at V and 7 bases at J, with 18 bases in the middle. The CDR3 is CASSPETSGGANVLTF. DNA of the CDR3: TGCGCCAGCAGCCCGGAGACCTCCGGGGGAGCCAACGTCCTGACTTTC. Complete variable domain (other parts from reference TRBV5-1 and TRBJ2-6): KAGVTQTPRYLIKTRGQQVTLSCSPISGHRSVSWYQQTPGQGLQFLFEYFSETQRNKGNFPGRFSGRQFSNSRSEMNVSTLELGDSALYLCASSPETSGGANVLTFGAGSRLTVL.

Concerning this clonotype: One base away lies a much larger clone, so this may be a sequencing read error. The chain couples TRBV13 to TRBJ2-7; unclear D gene. This CDR3 is built from 13 residues. Per germline, CDR1 PRHDT and CDR2 FYEKMQ (reference sequence). As DNA, the CDR3 is TGTGGCAGCAGCTTGTCCAGCCCTAACGAGCAGTACTTC. Its translation is CGSSLSSPNEQYF.

The chain combines TRBV18 with TRBJ1-5; D unresolved. V was pared by 2 bases and J by 0 bases, with 17 bases between. CDR1 is KGHSH and CDR2 is LQKENI in the germline V gene. This CDR3 spans 18 amino acids. The CDR3 protein is CASSPLGGGPYSNQPQHF. The CDR3 DNA follows: TGTGCCAGCTCACCATTGGGAGGTGGTCCGTATAGCAATCAGCCCCAGCATTTT.

This clonotype was seen many times. The J gene is TRBJ1-4, the V gene TRBV25-1, with 8 bases that match TRBD1. V shed 2 bases, J shed 5 bases, and the junction held 10 bases outside the gene matches. Germline CDR1 MGHDK, CDR2 SYGVNS. The CDR3 is 17 residues long. Written as DNA, the CDR3 is TGTGCCAGCAGTGAAGGGGGAGTCACAGGGGGGAATGAAAAACTGTTTTTT. Residues: CASSEGGVTGGNEKLFF.

The table lists this clonotype with a few counts. A much larger clone sits a single nucleotide away, making a read error possible. The rearrangement joins TRBV29-1 to TRBJ1-2; D possibly corresponds to TRBD1 (6 bases). The CDR3 is 13 amino acids. V was pared by 5 bases and J by 7 bases, with 17 bases between. CDR1 and CDR2 (germline): SQVTM, ANQGSEA. The CDR3 nucleotides read TGCAGCGTTAGTGGAGGGGGAAGGCGTGGCTACACCTTC. It specifies CSVSGGGRRGYTF.

This clonotype appeared many times. The chain is built from TRBV6-2 or TRBV6-3 and TRBJ1-5; TRBD1 might be the D (5 bases). The V end was cut by 6 bases, the J end by 0 bases, with 18 bases between. CDR1 and CDR2 from the germline V gene are MNHEY and SVGEGT. The CDR3 consists of 17 residues. CDR3 nucleotides: TGTGCCAGCAGCCGATACGACAGACAATATAGCAATCAGCCCCAGCATTTT. This translates into CASSRYDRQYSNQPQHF.

This clonotype appeared many times. J is TRBJ1-2 and V is TRBV2; TRBD1 might be the D (6 bases). Germline CDR1 reads SNHLY; CDR2 reads FYNNEI. This CDR3 is built from 14 residues. The ends were cut back, 7 bases at V and 1 base at J, with 13 bases in the middle. CDR3: CASTVRDNNYGYTF. Written as DNA, the CDR3 is TGTGCCAGCACAGTCCGGGACAATAACTATGGCTACACCTTC.

The V call is TRBV30, the J call TRBJ2-1; D gene uncertain. CDR3 length: 11 amino acids. Looked up from germline, CDR1 is GTSNPN and CDR2 is SVGIG (reference sequence). The CDR3 bases are TGTGCATCGAAAGGGTACAATGAGCAGTTCTTC. Translating it yields CASKGYNEQFF.

A note on this clonotype: A much larger clone lies a single base off, so this may be a read error. The V and J genes are TRBV4-1 and TRBJ1-2, with D possibly being TRBD1 (6 bases). Trimming stripped 3 bases from V and 4 bases from J, with 18 bases between. There are 16 residues in the CDR3. The germline V gene has CDR1 MGHRA and CDR2 YSYEKL. The CDR3 DNA reads as TGCGCCAGCAGCCAGGACCCGACGGACAGCCTCTATGGCTACACCTTC. Its translation: CASSQDPTDSLYGYTF.

The rearrangement links TRBV5-1 to TRBJ1-5; maybe TRBD1 (6 bases). The CDR3 runs to 16 residues. The V gene's germline CDR1 is SGHRS and CDR2 YFSETQ. The germline V and J ends were trimmed by 4 bases and 0 bases, with 14 bases remaining between them. Here the CDR3 reads CASSMDSLNSNQPQHF. Written as DNA, the CDR3 is TGCGCCAGCAGCATGGACAGCCTGAATAGCAATCAGCCCCAGCATTTT.